The following is a T cell receptor (beta chain) sequence with its context. The antigen is unknown. These data belong to a study of CD4 T cells in relation to SARS-CoV-2 and coronaviruses. Study at large: Two subjects were Hispanic; patients were about eight males and a few females. The HLA restriction of the shared crossreactive spike epitopes was mapped.

General observations from the study: Samples before the pandemic and after infection were not matched within any donor. According to naive versus memory sequencing, detected responses are memory recall, not newly primed.

Measured with immunoSEQ multiplex PCR; TCRdb has only the in-frame clones, and not every one. In the table there are 37,000 or so clones, around 85% of which are singletons. Trimming cost V 8 bases and J 4 bases, with 16 bases left between them. Germline values: CDR1 KGHSH, CDR2 LQKENI. This CDR3 has 14 amino acids. The sequenced material came from memory CD4+ T cells from PBMCs. This clonotype was sampled from an adult with COVID-19. The chain employs TRBV18 and TRBJ2-3; D remains unclear. The CDR3 nucleotides read TGTGCCAGCCGACGGAATAGGGATGCAGATACGCAGTATTTT. The encoded protein is CASRRNRDADTQYF.